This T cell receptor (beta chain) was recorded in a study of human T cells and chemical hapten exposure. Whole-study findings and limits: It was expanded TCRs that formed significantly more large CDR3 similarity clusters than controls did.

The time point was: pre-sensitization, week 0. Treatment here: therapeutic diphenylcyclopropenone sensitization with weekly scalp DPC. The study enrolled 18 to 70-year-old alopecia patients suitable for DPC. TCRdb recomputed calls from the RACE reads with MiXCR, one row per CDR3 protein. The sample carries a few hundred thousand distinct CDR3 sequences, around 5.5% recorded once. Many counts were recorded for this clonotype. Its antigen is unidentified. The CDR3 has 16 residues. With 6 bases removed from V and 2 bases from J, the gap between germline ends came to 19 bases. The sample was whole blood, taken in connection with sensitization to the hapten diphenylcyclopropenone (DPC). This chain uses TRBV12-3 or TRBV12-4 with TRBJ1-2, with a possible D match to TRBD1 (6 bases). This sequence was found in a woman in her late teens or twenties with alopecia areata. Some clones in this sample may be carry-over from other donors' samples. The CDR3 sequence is CASSRLGGAGNYGYTF. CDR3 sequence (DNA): TGTGCCAGCAGCCGCCTGGGGGGGGCAGGGAACTATGGCTACACCTTC.